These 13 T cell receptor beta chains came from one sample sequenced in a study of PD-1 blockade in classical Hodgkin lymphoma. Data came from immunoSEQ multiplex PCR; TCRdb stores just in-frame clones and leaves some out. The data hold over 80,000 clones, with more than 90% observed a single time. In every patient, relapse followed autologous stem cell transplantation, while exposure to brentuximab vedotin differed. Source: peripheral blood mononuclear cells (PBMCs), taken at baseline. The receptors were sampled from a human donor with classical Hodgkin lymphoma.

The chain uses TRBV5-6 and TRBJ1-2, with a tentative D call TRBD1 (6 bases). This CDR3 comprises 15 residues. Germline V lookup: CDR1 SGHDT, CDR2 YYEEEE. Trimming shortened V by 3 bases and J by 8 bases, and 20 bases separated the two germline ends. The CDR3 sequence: CASSSTLPGQLGYTF. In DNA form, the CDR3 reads TGTGCCAGCAGCTCGACACTCCCGGGACAACTGGGCTACACCTTC.

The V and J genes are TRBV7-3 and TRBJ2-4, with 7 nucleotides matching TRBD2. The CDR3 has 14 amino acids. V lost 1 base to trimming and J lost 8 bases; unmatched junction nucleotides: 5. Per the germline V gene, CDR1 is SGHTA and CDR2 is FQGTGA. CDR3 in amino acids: CASSLSGSGDIQYF. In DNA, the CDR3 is TGTGCCAGCAGCTTAAGCGGGAGCGGTGACATTCAGTACTTC. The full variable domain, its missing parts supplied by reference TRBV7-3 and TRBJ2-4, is GAGVSQTPSNKVTEKGKYVELRCDPISGHTALYWYRQSLGQGPEFLIYFQGTGAADDSGLPNDRFFAVRPEGSVSTLKIQRTERGDSAVYLCASSLSGSGDIQYFGAGTRLSVL.

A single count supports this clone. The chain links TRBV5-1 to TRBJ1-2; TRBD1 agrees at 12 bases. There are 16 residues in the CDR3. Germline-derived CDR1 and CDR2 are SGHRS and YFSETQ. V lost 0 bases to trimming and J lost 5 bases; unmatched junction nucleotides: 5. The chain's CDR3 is CASSLGDRGQLYGYTF. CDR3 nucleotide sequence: TGCGCCAGCAGCTTGGGGGACAGGGGGCAGCTATATGGCTACACCTTC.

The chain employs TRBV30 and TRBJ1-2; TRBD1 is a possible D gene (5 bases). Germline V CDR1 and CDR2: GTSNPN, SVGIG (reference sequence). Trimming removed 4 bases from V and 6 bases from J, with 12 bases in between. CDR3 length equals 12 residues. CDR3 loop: CAWKSGAHGYTF. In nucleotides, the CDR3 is TGTGCCTGGAAATCCGGGGCACATGGCTACACCTTC.

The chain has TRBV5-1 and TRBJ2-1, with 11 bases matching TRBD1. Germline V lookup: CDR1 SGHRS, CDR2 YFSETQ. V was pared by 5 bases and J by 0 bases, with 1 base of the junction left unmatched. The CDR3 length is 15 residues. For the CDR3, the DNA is TGCGCCAGCAGGGGGACAGGGGGCTCCTACAATGAGCAGTTCTTC. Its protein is CASRGTGGSYNEQFF.

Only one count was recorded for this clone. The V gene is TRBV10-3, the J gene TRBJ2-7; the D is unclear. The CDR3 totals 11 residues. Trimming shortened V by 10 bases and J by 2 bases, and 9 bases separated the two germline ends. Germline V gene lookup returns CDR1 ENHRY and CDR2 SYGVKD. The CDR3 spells CATGLTYEQYF. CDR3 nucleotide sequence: TGTGCCACGGGCTTAACCTACGAGCAGTACTTC.

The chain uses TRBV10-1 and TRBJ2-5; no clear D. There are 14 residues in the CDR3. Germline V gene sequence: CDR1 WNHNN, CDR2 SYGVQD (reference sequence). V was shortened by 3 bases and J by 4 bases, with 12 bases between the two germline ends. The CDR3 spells CASSDSRPGETQYF. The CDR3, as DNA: TGCGCCAGCAGTGACTCGCGGCCGGGAGAGACCCAGTACTTC.

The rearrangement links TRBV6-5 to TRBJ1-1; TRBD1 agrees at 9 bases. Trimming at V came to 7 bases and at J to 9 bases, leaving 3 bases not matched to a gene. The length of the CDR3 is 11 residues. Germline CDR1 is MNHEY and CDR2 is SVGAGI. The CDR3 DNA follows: TGTGCCAGCACAACAGGGGGCCAAGCTTTCTTT. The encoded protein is CASTTGGQAFF.

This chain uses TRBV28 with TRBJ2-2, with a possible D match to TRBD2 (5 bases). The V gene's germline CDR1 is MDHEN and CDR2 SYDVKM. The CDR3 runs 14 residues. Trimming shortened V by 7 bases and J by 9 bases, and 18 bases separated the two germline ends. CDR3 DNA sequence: TGTGCCAGCACCCCAGGAGGCCCATTAAGGGAGCTGTTTTTT. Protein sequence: CASTPGGPLRELFF.

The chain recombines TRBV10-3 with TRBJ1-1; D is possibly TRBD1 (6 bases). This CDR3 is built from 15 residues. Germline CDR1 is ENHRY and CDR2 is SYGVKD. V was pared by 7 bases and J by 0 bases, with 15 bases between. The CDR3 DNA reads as TGTGCCATCACCAAGGGGGGGTCGATGAACACTGAAGCTTTCTTT. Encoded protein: CAITKGGSMNTEAFF.

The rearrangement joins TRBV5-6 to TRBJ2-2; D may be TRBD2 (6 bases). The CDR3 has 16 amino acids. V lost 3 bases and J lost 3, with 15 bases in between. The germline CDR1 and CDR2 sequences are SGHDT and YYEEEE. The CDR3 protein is CASSYSAGSYTGELFF. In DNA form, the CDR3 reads TGTGCCAGCAGCTATTCGGCCGGGAGTTACACCGGGGAGCTGTTTTTT.

The CDR3 sequence is CASSRQGRNQPQHF. CDR3 DNA: TGTGCCAGCAGCCGACAGGGGCGCAATCAGCCCCAGCATTTT. The V call is TRBV6-5, the J call TRBJ1-5; 8 bases map to TRBD1. Looked up from germline, CDR1 is MNHEY and CDR2 is SVGAGI. V lost 6 bases to trimming and J lost 2 bases; unmatched junction nucleotides: 3. This CDR3 region has 14 residues.

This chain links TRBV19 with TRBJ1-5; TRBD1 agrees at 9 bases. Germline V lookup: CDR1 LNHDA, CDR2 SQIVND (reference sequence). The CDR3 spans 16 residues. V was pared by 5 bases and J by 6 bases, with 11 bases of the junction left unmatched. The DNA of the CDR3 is TGTGCCAGTAGTCCAGGACAGGGGCTCCTTCCTCAGCCCCAGCATTTT. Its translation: CASSPGQGLLPQPQHF.